The 10 T cell receptor beta chains in this list originate from one sample, sequenced in a study of T cell responses to AZD1222 COVID-19 vaccine. The data were produced by immunoSEQ multiplex PCR, yet TCRdb's version contains in-frame clones alone and is incomplete. The profile shows around 78,000 clones, approximately 87% of them singletons. Source: peripheral blood, taken 28 days after the second AZD1222 dose. Receptor source: an adult who received the AZD1222 COVID-19 vaccine.

V usage is TRBV10-3 and J usage is TRBJ2-7, with 11 bases lining up with TRBD2. The CDR3 covers 17 residues. V lost 2 bases to trimming and J lost 0 bases; unmatched junction nucleotides: 6. Germline V lookup: CDR1 ENHRY, CDR2 SYGVKD. The CDR3 spells CAISETFGTSGSYEQYF. For the CDR3, the DNA is TGTGCCATCAGTGAGACCTTCGGGACTAGCGGCTCCTACGAGCAGTACTTC.

The chain recombines TRBV29-1 with TRBJ2-5; D may match TRBD1 or TRBD2 (6 bases each). Germline CDR1 SQVTM, CDR2 ANQGSEA. This CDR3 contains 13 residues. V lost 6 bases and J lost 1, with 12 bases in between. The CDR3 sequence is CSVKRGVQETQYF. The CDR3 DNA reads as TGCAGCGTCAAAAGGGGGGTCCAAGAGACCCAGTACTTC.

The chain links TRBV27 to TRBJ1-2; 9 bases align to TRBD1. There are 15 residues in the CDR3. From germline, CDR1 is MNHEY and CDR2 SMNVEV (reference sequence). J lost 2 bases, V lost 5 bases, and 6 bases had no gene match. The CDR3 DNA is TGTGCCAGCAGTCCGACCGGGACAGGGAACTATGGCTACACCTTC. It translates to CASSPTGTGNYGYTF.

The gene calls are TRBV6-5 and TRBJ1-5; D unclear. V was pared by 6 bases and J by 0 bases, with 12 bases between. The CDR3 loop spans 15 amino acids. The germline gives CDR1 MNHEY, CDR2 SVGAGI. The CDR3 loop reads CASRFTQYSNQPQHF. In DNA form, the CDR3 reads TGTGCCAGCAGGTTCACACAGTATAGCAATCAGCCCCAGCATTTT.

This clone was found once. V usage is TRBV27 and J usage is TRBJ2-1; D is unresolved. The germline gives CDR1 MNHEY, CDR2 SMNVEV (reference sequence). The CDR3 is 15 residues long. Trimming pared 2 bases from V and 2 bases from J, leaving 10 bases between. Here the CDR3 DNA reads TGTGCCAGCAGTTTAGCATCGGCGGCCTACAATGAGCAGTTCTTC. Protein product: CASSLASAAYNEQFF.

On this clone itself: The germline gene is not matched at one end of the junction; a read error may be the cause. The rearrangement joins TRBV4-1 to TRBJ2-7, with a weak D call TRBD2 (5 bases). This CDR3 is 14 amino acids long. Germline V gives CDR1 MGHRA, CDR2 YSYEKL. The CDR3, as DNA: TGCGCCAGCAGCCAAGATGGGAATGACTACGGGCAGTACTTC. Protein: CASSQDGNDYGQYF.

V usage is TRBV7-9 and J usage is TRBJ2-1; 9 positions match TRBD1. With 0 bases clipped from V and 9 bases from J, the junction kept 6 bases outside the gene matches. CDR3 length equals 15 residues. Germline CDR1 reads SEHNR; CDR2 reads FQNEAQ (reference sequence). CDR3 in amino acids: CASSLAGTGFGEQFF. The CDR3 DNA is TGTGCCAGCAGCTTAGCGGGGACAGGGTTCGGTGAGCAGTTCTTC.

This chain joins TRBV7-8 and TRBJ2-3, with D possibly being TRBD1 or TRBD2 (6 bases each). The V gene's germline CDR1 is SGHVS and CDR2 FQNEAQ. CDR3 size: 12 residues. Trimming stripped 5 bases from V and 5 bases from J, with 8 bases between. This CDR3 is CASSRGRDTQYF. The CDR3 coding sequence is TGTGCCAGCAGCCGGGGGCGAGATACGCAGTATTTT. Looking up the rest from reference TRBV7-8 and TRBJ2-3 gives the full variable domain: GAGVSQSPRYKVAKRGQDVALRCDPISGHVSLFWYQQALGQGPEFLTYFQNEAQLDKSGLPSDRFFAERPEGSVSTLKIQRTQQEDSAVYLCASSRGRDTQYFGPGTRLTVL.

This clone showed up just a few times. The rearrangement joins TRBV18 to TRBJ1-1; D remains unclear. V shed 2 bases and J shed 4 bases, with 2 bases lying between them. The CDR3 runs 11 residues. Germline V gene lookup returns CDR1 KGHSH and CDR2 LQKENI. The CDR3 loop reads CASSPATEAFF. DNA for the CDR3: TGTGCCAGCTCACCAGCCACTGAAGCTTTCTTT.

The chain combines TRBV4-3 with TRBJ2-3, with TRBD2 as a possible D gene (6 bases). In germline, CDR1 is LGHNA, CDR2 YSLEER. Trimming cost V 1 base and J 4 bases, with 12 bases left between them. This CDR3 spans 15 amino acids. The CDR3 nucleotides are TGCGCCAGCAGCCAAGTTCGGGGGTGGGCAGATACGCAGTATTTT. Its translation is CASSQVRGWADTQYF.